The rows below give T cell receptor beta chains drawn from one sample of a study of beta chain features in type 1 diabetes. The protocol was immunoSEQ multiplex PCR, while the TCRdb copy is restricted to in-frame clones and leaves out a portion. This table holds over 15,000 clones, approximately 50% found once. Sequencing used stem cell memory CD4+ T cells from blood. The source of these receptors is a man aged 18 to 35 in good health. Each CDR3 is given with its conserved first and last residue. The order of the fields is J gene, V gene, D gene, clone size, CDR3 DNA, CDR3 protein. A D gene is named only where the DNA matches it firmly. Size tells how often a clone was seen (once, few, many) or the class of an expanded clone, and some rows leave it out.

>TRBJ1-4|TRBV29-1|-|-
TGCAGCGTACTAGAGGGCCGAAAACTGTTTTTT
CSVLEGRKLFF
>TRBJ1-1|TRBV20-1|-|-
TGCAGTGCTAGCAGGGTAACTGAAGCTTTCTTT
CSASRVTEAFF
>TRBJ1-1|TRBV5-1|-|-
TGCGCCAGCAGCTCCACGGGTGTGAACACTGAAGCTTTCTTT
CASSSTGVNTEAFF
>TRBJ2-1|TRBV4-2|-|-
TGTGCCAGCAGCAACCGACAGATTTTATTCTTC
CASSNRQILFF
>TRBJ1-1|TRBV5-6|-|-
TGTGCCAGCAGCCCGTGGGGGGGAAACACTGAAGCTTTCTTT
CASSPWGGNTEAFF
>TRBJ2-5|TRBV5-6|-|-
TGTGCCAGCAGCTTGGAACGGGGGACGGAGACCCAGTACTTC
CASSLERGTETQYF
>TRBJ1-2|TRBV28|-|few
TGTGCCAGCAGTAAGATGGGGGCTGGCTATGGCTACACCTTC
CASSKMGAGYGYTF
>TRBJ2-7|TRBV5-4|TRBD1|-
TGTGCCAGCAGCCTTGGACAGGGGTACTCCTACGAGCAGTACTTC
CASSLGQGYSYEQYF
>TRBJ2-3|TRBV11-2|TRBD2|few
TGTGCCAGCAGGTACCCCGGGACTAGCAAAGATACGCAGTATTTT
CASRYPGTSKDTQYF
>TRBJ1-1|TRBV19|TRBD1|-
TGTGCCAGTAGCAAGGGACAGGAAGCTTTCTTT
CASSKGQEAFF
>TRBJ2-5|TRBV11-2|-|-
TGTGCCAGCACCCCGCAGTACCAAGAGACCCAGTACTTC
CASTPQYQETQYF
>TRBJ1-1|TRBV13|-|-
TGTGCCAGCAGATTGCAGGGGCCGGACACTGAAGCTTTCTTT
CASRLQGPDTEAFF